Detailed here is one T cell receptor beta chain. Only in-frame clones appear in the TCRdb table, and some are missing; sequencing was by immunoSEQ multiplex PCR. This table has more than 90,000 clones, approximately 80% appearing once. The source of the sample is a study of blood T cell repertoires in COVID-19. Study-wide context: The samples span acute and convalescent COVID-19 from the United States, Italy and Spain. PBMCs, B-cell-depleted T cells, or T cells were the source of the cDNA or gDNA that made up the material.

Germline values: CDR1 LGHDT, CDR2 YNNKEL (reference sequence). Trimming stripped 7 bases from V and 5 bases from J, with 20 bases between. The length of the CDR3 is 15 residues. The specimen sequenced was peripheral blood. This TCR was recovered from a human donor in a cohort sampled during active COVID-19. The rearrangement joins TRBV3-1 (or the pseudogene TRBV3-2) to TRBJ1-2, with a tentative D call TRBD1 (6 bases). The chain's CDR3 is CASNHAGARAYGYTF. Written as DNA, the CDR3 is TGTGCCAGCAACCACGCGGGGGCACGGGCGTATGGCTACACCTTC.